These 31 T cell receptor beta chains were all obtained from the same sample, sequenced in a study of OX40 agonist ivuxolimab in advanced cancers. This table comes from immunoSEQ multiplex PCR, and its TCRdb copy is limited to in-frame clones, with some not included. Here the sample spans 43,000 or so clones, roughly three quarters being singletons. This specimen consisted of CD4+ or CD8+ T cells sorted from blood, obtained in a trial of the OX40 agonist ivuxolimab. These receptors came from an adult with an advanced solid tumor such as melanoma, head and neck, liver or kidney cancer.

The rearrangement uses TRBV2 and TRBJ2-3; 8 bases map to TRBD2. Unmatched junction bases numbered 4, after V lost 6 bases and J lost 5 bases. Germline loops: CDR1 SNHLY, CDR2 FYNNEI. This CDR3 is 13 amino acids long. The CDR3 spells CASRREAQDTQYF. Written as DNA, the CDR3 is TGTGCCAGCAGGCGGGAGGCCCAAGATACGCAGTATTTT. Filled out from reference TRBV2 and TRBJ2-3, the complete variable domain reads EPEVTQTPSHQVTQMGQEVILRCVPISNHLYFYWYRQILGQKVEFLVSFYNNEISEKSEIFDDQFSVERPDGSNFTLKIRSTKLEDSAMYFCASRREAQDTQYFGPGTRLTVL.

The rearrangement links TRBV7-9 to TRBJ2-1; 8 bases match TRBD2. The V gene end was trimmed by 7 bases and the J gene end by 6 bases; junction bases not matched to a gene: 14. The CDR3 covers 16 residues. Per the germline V gene, CDR1 is SEHNR and CDR2 is FQNEAQ (reference sequence). The chain's CDR3 is CASNDFRGLGGNEQFF. DNA of the CDR3: TGTGCCAGCAATGATTTCCGGGGACTAGGGGGCAATGAGCAGTTCTTC.

The rearrangement links TRBV7-2 to TRBJ2-7; no reliable D call. Germline CDR1 reads SGHTA; CDR2 reads FQGNSA. Trimming stripped 5 bases from V and 1 base from J, with 3 bases between. The CDR3 runs 11 residues. The CDR3 region has the DNA TGTGCCAGCAGCGCATCCTACGAGCAGTACTTC. Residues: CASSASYEQYF.

The V and J genes are TRBV15 and TRBJ1-2; D gene ambiguous. Germline loops: CDR1 LNHNV, CDR2 YYDKDF (reference sequence). The CDR3 sequence is 14 residues long. V dropped 0 bases and J dropped 1 base, with 6 bases sitting between them. The DNA of the CDR3 is TGTGCCACCAGCAGAGATCAGATTAACTATGGCTACACCTTC. Translation: CATSRDQINYGYTF.

V gene TRBV23-1 combines with J gene TRBJ2-2; TRBD2 matches 12 bases. TRBV23-1 is placed among ORFs of uncertain function. The CDR3 extends over 18 amino acids. Unmatched junction bases numbered 11, after V lost 9 bases and J lost 0 bases. The CDR3 sequence: CARAGTSGLVTNTGELFF. The CDR3 DNA follows: TGCGCCAGGGCGGGGACTAGCGGGCTTGTAACGAACACCGGGGAGCTGTTTTTT.

This clone has only a few counts. This rearrangement joins TRBV2 to TRBJ1-1, with D possibly being TRBD1 (5 bases). CDR1 is SNHLY and CDR2 is FYNNEI in the germline V gene. Trimming removed 7 bases at V and 0 bases at J, with 18 bases between. The CDR3 has 16 residues. The CDR3 DNA reads TGTGCCAGCACTGATCTGACAGCGTTTATGAACACTGAAGCTTTCTTT. It yields the protein CASTDLTAFMNTEAFF.

The chain couples TRBV10-2 to TRBJ1-5; D is perhaps TRBD1 (5 bases). Trimming took 5 bases from V and 3 from J, leaving 14 bases between them. The CDR3 has 15 residues. Per germline, CDR1 WSHSY and CDR2 SAAADI. This CDR3 reads CASSWTGDHNQPQHF. DNA for the CDR3: TGCGCCAGCAGTTGGACGGGGGATCACAATCAGCCCCAGCATTTT.

Worth noting for this clone: At one end, the junction sequence differs from germline, possibly due to a read error. This rearrangement joins TRBV14 to TRBJ2-3; the D gene is possibly TRBD2 (5 bases). This CDR3 contains 16 residues. CDR1 is SGHDN, CDR2 FVKESK, per germline. CDR3 loop: CASSQGTRLAGDAQYF. In DNA form, the CDR3 reads TGTGCCAGCAGCCAAGGTACAAGGCTAGCCGGAGATGCGCAGTATTTT.

This chain links TRBV4-1 with TRBJ2-1, with TRBD2 matching 16 bases. Germline V CDR1 and CDR2: MGHRA, YSYEKL. The CDR3 totals 19 residues. V trimming: 1 base; J trimming: 7 bases; junction bases outside the gene matches: 10. The chain's CDR3 is CASSQGGLAGGPKKNEQFF. The DNA for the CDR3 is TGCGCCAGCAGCCAAGGGGGACTAGCGGGAGGGCCCAAGAAGAATGAGCAGTTCTTC.

In the case of this clone: Germline is not matched at one junction end, which may reflect a read error. The genes are TRBV7-7 and TRBJ2-5, with D unclear. This CDR3 has 13 residues. CDR1 is SSHAT, CDR2 FNYEAQ, per germline (reference sequence). The CDR3 region is CASSSNPGETQYF. CDR3 in DNA: TGTGCTAGCAGCTCGAACCCGGGCGAGACCCAGTACTTC.

This sequence joins TRBV28 and TRBJ2-7; D uncertain. Germline CDR1 is MDHEN and CDR2 is SYDVKM. The CDR3 is made up of 15 amino acids. Trimming removed 3 bases at V and 0 bases at J, with 12 bases between. The DNA of the CDR3 is TGTGCCAGCAGTTTGGGAAGCCCTGGCTCCTACGAGCAGTACTTC. Translated, it gives CASSLGSPGSYEQYF.

The rearrangement joins TRBV19 to TRBJ1-1, with a possible D match to TRBD1 (5 bases). The V and J ends lost 3 bases and 2 bases respectively, with 16 bases between them. Germline V gene sequence: CDR1 LNHDA, CDR2 SQIVND (reference sequence). The CDR3 covers 16 residues. The chain's CDR3 is CASSILRQTTNTEAFF. CDR3 nucleotide sequence: TGTGCCAGTAGTATCCTAAGACAGACGACAAACACTGAAGCTTTCTTT.

This rearrangement joins TRBV2 to TRBJ2-7; TRBD1 agrees at 8 bases. The CDR3 has 13 amino acids. Germline lookup yields CDR1 SNHLY and CDR2 FYNNEI. Trimming cost V 8 bases and J 3 bases; bases outside gene matches: 6. CDR3 DNA sequence: TGTGCCAGCCGGACAGGGCAACTCTACGAGCAGTACTTC. It encodes CASRTGQLYEQYF.

J is TRBJ2-1 and V is TRBV28, with 8 bases lining up with TRBD1. The CDR3 loop spans 14 amino acids. The germline gives CDR1 MDHEN, CDR2 SYDVKM. The V segment lost 8 bases and the J segment 4 bases; nucleotides outside the gene matches: 7. The CDR3 nucleotides are TGTGCCAGCCAGGGGGCGACCAGTTACAATGAGCAGTTCTTC. Translating gives CASQGATSYNEQFF. The full variable domain, with the rest looked up from reference TRBV28 and TRBJ2-1, is DVKVTQSSRYLVKRTGEKVFLECVQDMDHENMFWYRQDPGLGLRLIYFSYDVKMKEKGDIPEGYSVSREKKERFSLILESASTNQTSMYLCASQGATSYNEQFFGPGTRLTVL.

This clone came up a few times. The V call is TRBV5-1, the J call TRBJ1-4, with 9 positions matching TRBD1. The CDR3 spans 16 residues. The V gene end was trimmed by 2 bases and the J gene end by 0 bases; junction bases not matched to a gene: 2. Germline CDR1 and CDR2: SGHRS and YFSETQ. The CDR3 DNA reads TGCGCCAGCAGCTTCGGGACAGGGACAACTAATGAAAAACTGTTTTTT. The encoded protein is CASSFGTGTTNEKLFF.

The V call is TRBV6-5, the J call TRBJ2-7; 9 nucleotides align to TRBD1. Germline V gene sequence: CDR1 MNHEY, CDR2 SVGAGI. This CDR3 contains 13 residues. The CDR3 sequence: CVSTGTGTYEQYF. The CDR3 DNA reads TGTGTTTCCACTGGGACAGGGACCTACGAGCAGTACTTC.

The chain links TRBV2 to TRBJ2-1; TRBD1 aligns across 9 bases. Germline-derived CDR1 and CDR2 are SNHLY and FYNNEI. After removal of 6 bases from V and 6 bases from J, the junction contained 6 bases not matched to a gene. CDR3 length: 14 residues. The CDR3, as DNA: TGTGCCAGCAGCCCACAGGGGGCTGGCAATGAGCAGTTCTTC. The encoded protein is CASSPQGAGNEQFF.

V gene TRBV5-1 combines with J gene TRBJ2-7; the match to TRBD2 covers 8 bases. The CDR3 has 14 residues. The J segment lost 4 bases and the V segment lost 2 bases, leaving 5 bases of the junction unmatched. Germline CDR1 SGHRS, CDR2 YFSETQ. The CDR3 reads CASSFTASGYEQYF. The CDR3 nucleotides are TGCGCCAGCAGCTTTACAGCTAGCGGGTACGAGCAGTACTTC.

This clone has only a few counts. The V call is TRBV5-1, the J call TRBJ1-1; unclear D gene. The CDR3 sequence is 14 residues long. Trimming took 1 base from V and 8 from J, leaving 15 bases between them. The germline V gene encodes CDR1 SGHRS and CDR2 YFSETQ. The CDR3 is CASSLTGPIMEAFF. CDR3 in DNA: TGCGCCAGCAGCTTGACGGGCCCTATCATGGAAGCTTTCTTT.

V usage is TRBV5-1 and J usage is TRBJ2-7, with 7 bases that match TRBD2. Germline V gene data show CDR1 as SGHRS and CDR2 as YFSETQ. V lost 4 bases and J lost 3; bases outside the gene matches: 4. The length of the CDR3 is 13 residues. The CDR3 loop reads CASSLSGLYEQYF. The CDR3 coding sequence is TGCGCCAGCAGCCTTAGCGGGCTCTACGAGCAGTACTTC.

The chain recombines TRBV5-1 with TRBJ1-5; TRBD1 is a possible D gene (5 bases). The CDR3 contains 14 residues. Germline V gene lookup returns CDR1 SGHRS and CDR2 YFSETQ. The ends were cut back, 4 bases at V and 6 bases at J, with 14 bases in the middle. The CDR3 region has the DNA TGCGCCAGCAGCCCTCAGGGCAACACTCAGCCCCAGCATTTT. Translated: CASSPQGNTQPQHF.

The chain has TRBV7-3 and TRBJ1-2; 7 bases agree with TRBD1. Germline V lookup: CDR1 SGHTA, CDR2 FQGTGA. The CDR3 runs 12 residues. V gave up 8 bases and J gave up 13 bases; unmatched junction bases: 13. CDR3 residues: CASSQGEDTGTF. The CDR3, as DNA: TGTGCCAGCTCCCAGGGGGAGGACACGGGCACCTTC.

Comment on this clone: One junction end disagrees with the germline gene, perhaps due to a read error. In DNA form, the CDR3 reads TGTGCCAGCAGTCCCCGATGGGGACTTTTCGTCTTC. Its translation: CASSPRWGLFVF. The chain couples TRBV6-1 to TRBJ2-1; D may be TRBD2 (6 bases). The CDR3 is 12 amino acids. CDR1 and CDR2 (germline): MNHNS, SASEGT.

The V call is TRBV2, the J call TRBJ1-4; D call uncertain. Trimming removed 3 bases at V and 2 bases at J, with 10 bases between. From germline, CDR1 is SNHLY and CDR2 FYNNEI. This CDR3 has 15 amino acids. The CDR3 nucleotides read TGTGCCAGCAGTGATTTGGGAGGGACTAATGAAAAACTGTTTTTT. Its protein product is CASSDLGGTNEKLFF.

About this clone: Relative to the germline gene, one junction end is altered; a read error may explain this. The V gene is TRBV7-9, the J gene TRBJ2-5; D could derive from TRBD1 or TRBD2 (6 bases each). Germline V gene lookup returns CDR1 SEHNR and CDR2 FQNEAQ (reference sequence). The CDR3 sequence is 14 residues long. The CDR3: CASSIPRGEEAQYF. The DNA for the CDR3 is TGTGCCAGCAGCATACCGAGGGGGGAAGAGGCCCAGTACTTC. Supplemented by reference TRBV7-9 and TRBJ2-5, the full variable domain reads DTGVSQNPRHKITKRGQNVTFRCDPISEHNRLYWYRQTLGQGPEFLTYFQNEAQLEKSRLLSDRFSAERPKGSFSTLEIQRTEQGDSAMYLCASSIPRGEEAQYFGPGTRLLVL.

V gene TRBV2 combines with J gene TRBJ1-1; no definite D call. This CDR3 region has 14 residues. Germline CDR1 and CDR2: SNHLY and FYNNEI. V was trimmed by 6 bases and J by 1 base, leaving 12 bases between them. The CDR3 coding sequence is TGTGCCAGCAGAAAGGACTCATCGAACACTGAAGCTTTCTTT. Its protein product is CASRKDSSNTEAFF.

The chain combines TRBV4-1 with TRBJ2-7; 12 bases map to TRBD2. The V gene's germline CDR1 is MGHRA and CDR2 YSYEKL. The CDR3 has 16 residues. Losses at the gene ends were 5 bases for V and 6 bases for J; bases not matched to a gene: 11. The CDR3 here is CASSSGLAGALGEQYF. CDR3 DNA: TGCGCCAGCAGCTCGGGACTAGCGGGCGCTCTCGGCGAGCAGTACTTC.

There are a few counts of this clone. The chain is built from TRBV7-8 and TRBJ2-7; TRBD1 aligns across 9 bases. V shed 4 bases, J shed 3 bases, and the junction held 7 bases outside the gene matches. The length of the CDR3 is 15 residues. The germline CDR1 and CDR2 sequences are SGHVS and FQNEAQ. The CDR3 nucleotides read TGTGCCAGCAGCTCCCGGGGACAGGGAAACTACGAGCAGTACTTC. It yields the protein CASSSRGQGNYEQYF.

CDR3 nucleotides: TGTGCCAGCAGCCCCAGGGGGAGGAACTATGGCTACACCTTC. This gives the protein CASSPRGRNYGYTF. This chain uses TRBV5-8 with TRBJ1-2, with 7 bases that match TRBD1. V shed 4 bases, J shed 2 bases, and the junction held 5 bases outside the gene matches. Germline V gene data show CDR1 as SGHTS and CDR2 as YDEGEE. This CDR3 comprises 14 residues. Together with reference TRBV5-8 and TRBJ1-2, the CDR3 gives the full variable domain: EAGVTQSPTHLIKTRGQQATLRCSPISGHTSVYWYQQALGLGLQFLLWYDEGEERNRGNFPPRFSGRQFPNYSSELNVNALELEDSALYLCASSPRGRNYGYTFGSGTRLTVV.

The J gene is TRBJ2-5, the V gene TRBV6-5; 7 nucleotides align to TRBD2. With 0 bases clipped from V and 4 bases from J, the junction kept 2 bases outside the gene matches. CDR1 MNHEY and CDR2 SVGAGI come from the germline V gene. The CDR3 sequence is 14 residues long. The CDR3 sequence: CASSYSGGRETQYF. Written as DNA, the CDR3 is TGTGCCAGCAGTTACTCGGGAGGGCGAGAGACCCAGTACTTC.

This clone appeared a few times. V is TRBV7-9 and J is TRBJ2-4, with D uncertain. V lost 5 bases to trimming and J lost 0 bases, with 23 bases between them. Germline V gene data show CDR1 as SEHNR and CDR2 as FQNEAQ (reference sequence). This CDR3 has 19 amino acids. CDR3 bases: TGTGCCAGCAGCCCTACGTCGTTGGGCCGCGAACTAGCCAAAAACATTCAGTACTTC. It encodes CASSPTSLGRELAKNIQYF.